This TCR beta chain was obtained from a study of shared clonotypes between healthy human individuals. As for this clone: Its antigen remains unknown.

Study-level points and caveats: Generation probabilities of non-shared clonotypes were lower (relative to those shared by all four donors).

The CDR3 consists of 14 residues. Trimming removed 6 bases at V and 5 bases at J, with 17 bases between. Germline assignment: CDR1 SGHNT and CDR2 YYREEE (reference sequence). Using immunoSEQ multiplex PCR, the repertoire was profiled, and TCRdb retains in-frame clones only, with some absent. The table includes under 2.5 million clones, about nine tenths detected once. This chain connects TRBV5-4 to TRBJ2-5; D possibly corresponds to TRBD2 (6 bases). This clonotype originated in a young man in good health. Some clones in this sample may be carry-over from other donors' samples. Sample: naive CD4+ T cells from PBMCs. The subset was: CD45RA+ positively selected. CDR3 sequence (DNA): TGTGCCAGCATGAGGAGCGGGCCCTCGGAGACCCAGTACTTC. This encodes CASMRSGPSETQYF.